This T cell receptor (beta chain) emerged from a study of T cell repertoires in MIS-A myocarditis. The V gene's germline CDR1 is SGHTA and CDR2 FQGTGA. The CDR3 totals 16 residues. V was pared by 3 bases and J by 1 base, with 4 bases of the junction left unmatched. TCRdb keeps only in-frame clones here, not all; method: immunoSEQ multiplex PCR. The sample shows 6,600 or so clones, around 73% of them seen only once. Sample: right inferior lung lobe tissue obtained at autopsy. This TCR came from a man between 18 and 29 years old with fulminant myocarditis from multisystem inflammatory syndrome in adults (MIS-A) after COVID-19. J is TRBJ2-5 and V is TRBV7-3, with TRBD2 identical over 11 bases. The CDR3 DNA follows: TGTGCCAGCAGCTTGTCCGGGACTAGCGGCCAAGAGACCCAGTACTTC. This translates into CASSLSGTSGQETQYF.